This TCR beta chain was recovered during a study of T-cell reconstitution after alpha-beta-depleted transplantation in children. This clonotype has at least ten counts. The target antigen is unknown. Unmatched junction bases numbered 5, after V lost 5 bases and J lost 1 base. The CDR3 is 15 amino acids. General observations from the study: Newly generated T cells supplied most T-cell counts and diversity one year post-transplant.

Unique molecular identifiers were used in preparing the TCRbeta library. TCRdb redid the calling of the PCR reads with MiXCR, one entry per CDR3 protein. The sample records 440,000 or so distinct CDR3 sequences, around 46% being singletons. This chain links TRBV12-3 or TRBV12-4 with TRBJ2-3; 8 bases match TRBD2. Sequenced material: PBMCs, taken before TCRalphabeta/CD19-depleted stem cell transplant. The receptor's source is a girl under 10 years old with aplastic anemia, due to receive a stem cell transplant. CDR3 in amino acids: CASSNKAGGTDTQYF. The CDR3 nucleotides are TGTGCCAGCAGTAACAAAGCGGGGGGCACAGATACGCAGTATTTT.